These T cell receptor beta chains were read from a single sample in a study of identical twins. TCRdb itself ran the 5' RACE reads through MiXCR, one entry per CDR3 protein. Of hundreds of thousands of distinct CDR3 sequences listed, about 12% are singletons. These data also featured in a second study, about yellow fever vaccine responses in identical twins.

Sequenced material: CD8+ T cells sorted from blood. The source of these receptors is a woman younger than 35 in good health. The CDR3 runs from the conserved cysteine through the conserved F or W. The order of the fields is D gene, V gene, clone size, J gene, CDR3 DNA, CDR3 protein. D genes are given only for firm matches. Clone size is shown for a subset of rows, as once, few, many or a class of expanded clone.

TRBD1	TRBV6-1	.	TRBJ1-1	TGTGCCAGCAGTCCCCGGGACAGGGAGGGTACTGAAGCTTTCTTT	CASSPRDREGTEAFF
TRBD1	TRBV27	.	TRBJ2-1	TGTGCCAGCAGTCTAGCCACACAGGGGAATGAGCAGTTCTTC	CASSLATQGNEQFF
TRBD2	TRBV27	few	TRBJ2-5	TGTGCCAGCAGACTAGCGGGGGGGCGAGAGACCCAGTACTTC	CASRLAGGRETQYF
TRBD2	TRBV7-3	.	TRBJ2-1	TGTGCCAGCAGCGTAGGACTAGGAACCCCCTACAATGAGCAGTTCTTC	CASSVGLGTPYNEQFF
TRBD1	TRBV24-1	many	TRBJ2-3	TGTGCCACCAGTGAAGGGACAGGGGACACAGATACGCAGTATTTT	CATSEGTGDTDTQYF
.	TRBV21-1	few	TRBJ2-4	TGTGCCAGCAGCCACGTGGGGGGTTCCAAAAACATTCAGTACTTC	CASSHVGGSKNIQYF
TRBD2	TRBV28	.	TRBJ2-5	TGTGCCAGCAGTATGGGACTAGCGACGCAAGAGACCCAGTACTTC	CASSMGLATQETQYF
.	TRBV10-3	few	TRBJ2-2	TGTGCCATCAGTACAGGGAACACCGGGGAGCTGTTTTTT	CAISTGNTGELFF
.	TRBV2	few	TRBJ2-3	TGTGCCAGCAGAATACTAGACTATTCTAGCACAGATACGCAGTATTTT	CASRILDYSSTDTQYF
.	TRBV4-1	few	TRBJ2-7	TGCGCCAGCAGCTTAAACGGGGACACCTACGAGCAGTACTTC	CASSLNGDTYEQYF
.	TRBV27	few	TRBJ1-1	TGTGCCAGCAGTTCCCACACTGAAGCTTTCTTT	CASSSHTEAFF
TRBD2	TRBV12-3/TRBV12-4	many	TRBJ2-3	TGTGCCAGCAGTTTTTGGCGGGAGGGAAGCACAGATACGCAGTATTTT	CASSFWREGSTDTQYF
.	TRBV27	.	TRBJ2-4	TGTGCCAGCAGTTTATTTTTTGGGGCCAAAAACATTCGGTACTTC	CASSLFFGAKNIRYF
TRBD1	TRBV12-3/TRBV12-4	.	TRBJ1-4	TGTGCCAGCAGTCAGGGGGCATCGGGTGAAAAACTGTTTTTT	CASSQGASGEKLFF
.	TRBV6-5	few	TRBJ1-5	TGTGCCAGCAGTTACGACACGAATCAGCCCCAGCATTTT	CASSYDTNQPQHF
.	TRBV29-1	few	TRBJ2-5	TGCAGCGTCGACCGGGTTCCAGAGACCCAGTACTTC	CSVDRVPETQYF
TRBD1	TRBV12-3/TRBV12-4	.	TRBJ1-2	TGTGCCAGCAGCGTGACAGGGGGCGACTTCTATGGCTACACCTTC	CASSVTGGDFYGYTF
.	TRBV7-9	many	TRBJ2-1	TGTGCCAGCAGCCGGTCGGACACCTACAATGAGCAGTTCTTC	CASSRSDTYNEQFF
.	TRBV7-9	many	TRBJ2-6	TGTGCCAGCAGCTTAATCTCTGGGGCCAACGTCCTGACTTTC	CASSLISGANVLTF
.	TRBV27	.	TRBJ1-3	TGTGCCAGCAGTTCCGCTCGTGGAAACACCATATATTTT	CASSSARGNTIYF
TRBD2	TRBV20-1	many	TRBJ2-1	TGCAGTGCTAGAGATCTAGCGGGGAATGAGCAGTTCTTC	CSARDLAGNEQFF
TRBD1	TRBV9	.	TRBJ2-2	TGTGCCAGCAGCGAAGGGGGCAACACCGGGGAGCTGTTTTTT	CASSEGGNTGELFF
TRBD2	TRBV11-1	few	TRBJ2-1	TGTGCCAGCAGCGAGCCCCGAGCCTTTATAGCGGGGGGTTCCTACAATGAGCAGTTCTTC	CASSEPRAFIAGGSYNEQFF
.	TRBV27	few	TRBJ1-1	TGTGCCAGCAGCCCTTCGGGGTCGCGGACTGAAGCTTTCTTT	CASSPSGSRTEAFF
.	TRBV21-1	few	TRBJ2-1	TGTGCCAGCAGCCCCAAAAATGGGACTAGCGGATGGAATGAGCAGTTCTTC	CASSPKNGTSGWNEQFF
.	TRBV10-3	.	TRBJ2-3	TGTGCCATCAGAGGGGCCGAGGGCACAGATACGCAGTATTTT	CAIRGAEGTDTQYF
.	TRBV28	.	TRBJ2-1	TGTGCCAGCAGACTACACGGGCTAGCGACCTACAATGAGCAGTTCTTC	CASRLHGLATYNEQFF
TRBD2	TRBV12-3/TRBV12-4	few	TRBJ2-1	TGTGCCAGCAGTGGGACTACTCACCGACAGTTCTTC	CASSGTTHRQFF
.	TRBV2	.	TRBJ2-3	TGTGCCAGCGACCAGTCTGGCACAGATACGCAGTATTTT	CASDQSGTDTQYF
.	TRBV9	few	TRBJ2-1	TGTGCCAGCAGTACGAGAGACTACGGCAATGAGCAGTTCTTC	CASSTRDYGNEQFF
.	TRBV7-6	once	TRBJ2-3	TGTGCCAGCAGCTCGACCAAACTCCACTGGCATACGCAGTATTTT	CASSSTKLHWHTQYF
.	TRBV5-1	.	TRBJ2-1	TGCGCCAGCAGCTTGGCTCAGGGTGGTTGGGAGCAGTTCTTC	CASSLAQGGWEQFF
TRBD1	TRBV6-4	.	TRBJ2-1	TGTGCCAGCAGTCCGGGACAGGGTCCTTATGAGCAGTTCTTC	CASSPGQGPYEQFF
.	TRBV28	few	TRBJ1-1	TGTGCCAGCAGTTTCCCGGGCCTGAACACTGAAGCTTTCTTT	CASSFPGLNTEAFF
.	TRBV27	.	TRBJ2-1	TGTGCCAGCAGTTTATCCGGCGTAGGGAATGAGCAGTTCTTC	CASSLSGVGNEQFF
.	TRBV6-2/TRBV6-3	.	TRBJ1-2	TGTGCCAGCAGGCGGACAGATAACTATGGCTACACCTTC	CASRRTDNYGYTF
.	TRBV11-3	.	TRBJ2-7	TGTGCCAGCAGCTCGGACGGACTTACCTACGAGCAGTACTTC	CASSSDGLTYEQYF